A selection of T cell receptor beta chains follows, all from one sample in a study of cytomegalovirus exposure and HLA in healthy donors. Sequencing used immunoSEQ multiplex PCR; TCRdb keeps in-frame clones, though not all of them. The data contain fewer than 75,000 clones, around 77% of them singletons. Sequenced input: PBMCs. The source is a woman aged 25-40 years in good health and CMV-seronegative. Both conserved end residues are part of each CDR3. Fields, in order: clone size, V gene, D gene, J gene, CDR3 DNA, CDR3 protein. The D gene is left open where the match is weak. Part of the rows lack a size; the others show once, few, many or a class for expanded clones.

size: NA
V: TRBV10-3
D: TRBD1
J: TRBJ1-1
DNA: TGTGCCATCAGTGGGGCGGGACAGCAGAACACTGAAGCTTTCTTT
CDR3: CAISGAGQQNTEAFF

size: NA
V: TRBV29-1
D: TRBD2
J: TRBJ2-5
DNA: TGCAGCGTAAAAGCGGGGCTCTCTTACCAAGAGACCCAGTACTTC
CDR3: CSVKAGLSYQETQYF

size: NA
V: TRBV30
D: TRBD1
J: TRBJ1-4
DNA: TGTGCCTGGAGTGTAGTCAGGGGGCGCGTTTACGGTGAAAAACTGTTTTTT
CDR3: CAWSVVRGRVYGEKLFF

size: NA
V: TRBV9
D: NA
J: TRBJ1-1
DNA: TGTGCCAGCAGCGTAGCTAATACTAACACTGAAGCTTTCTTT
CDR3: CASSVANTNTEAFF

size: NA
V: TRBV7-2
D: NA
J: TRBJ2-3
DNA: TGTGCCAGCAGCCGACGGACTGGGTACACAGATACGCAGTATTTT
CDR3: CASSRRTGYTDTQYF

size: NA
V: TRBV18
D: NA
J: TRBJ1-1
DNA: TGTGCCAGCTCACCACGGGGCCTGAACACTGAAGCTTTCTTT
CDR3: CASSPRGLNTEAFF

size: NA
V: TRBV7-6
D: NA
J: TRBJ2-1
DNA: TGTGCCAGCAGCTTCCGCGACATTTCCTACAATGAGCAGTTCTTC
CDR3: CASSFRDISYNEQFF

size: NA
V: TRBV6-5
D: TRBD1
J: TRBJ1-2
DNA: TGTGCCAGCAGTTACCGCCGACAGGGACATGGCTACACCTTC
CDR3: CASSYRRQGHGYTF

size: few
V: TRBV6-1
D: NA
J: TRBJ2-2
DNA: TGTGCCAGCAGTGGACCCAGCAGGTACACCGGGGAGCTGTTTTTT
CDR3: CASSGPSRYTGELFF

size: few
V: TRBV29-1
D: NA
J: TRBJ1-4
DNA: TGCAGCGCCAGTTTTAATGAAAAACTGTTTTTT
CDR3: CSASFNEKLFF

size: NA
V: TRBV5-1
D: NA
J: TRBJ1-6
DNA: TGCGCCAGCAGCCCGGCGGGGTATTCACCCCTCCACTTT
CDR3: CASSPAGYSPLHF

size: NA
V: TRBV6-5
D: TRBD2
J: TRBJ2-2
DNA: TGTGCCAGCAGTTACTGGAGCGGGGTTAACACCGGGGAGCTGTTTTTT
CDR3: CASSYWSGVNTGELFF

size: NA
V: TRBV4-2
D: TRBD2
J: TRBJ2-3
DNA: TGTGCCAGCAGCCAAATGGGACTAGCGTCTGGCACAGATACGCAGTATTTT
CDR3: CASSQMGLASGTDTQYF

size: NA
V: TRBV6-5
D: TRBD1
J: TRBJ1-1
DNA: TGTGCCAGCAGACCGCGGGACAGGGGCACTGAAGCTTTCTTT
CDR3: CASRPRDRGTEAFF

size: NA
V: TRBV30
D: TRBD2
J: TRBJ2-7
DNA: TGTGCCTGGAGTGTCTTTGGACTAGCGGGCTACTACGAGCAGTACTTC
CDR3: CAWSVFGLAGYYEQYF

size: NA
V: TRBV6-5
D: NA
J: TRBJ2-7
DNA: TGTGCCAGCACCGACATCGTATTGGGCGAGCAGTACTTC
CDR3: CASTDIVLGEQYF

size: NA
V: TRBV5-1
D: TRBD1
J: TRBJ1-5
DNA: TGCGCCAGCAGCTCCGGACAGGACAATCAGCCCCAGCATTTT
CDR3: CASSSGQDNQPQHF

size: NA
V: TRBV6-5
D: NA
J: TRBJ2-1
DNA: TGTGCCAGCAGTTACTCGAGCAGGTTCCCAAATGAGCAGTTCTTC
CDR3: CASSYSSRFPNEQFF

size: NA
V: TRBV10-2
D: NA
J: TRBJ2-1
DNA: TGCGCCAGCAGTGGGTCCCAGAATGAGCAGTTCTTC
CDR3: CASSGSQNEQFF

size: few
V: TRBV18
D: NA
J: TRBJ2-5
DNA: TGTGCCAGCTCACCAGGGCCGCAAGAGACCCAGTACTTC
CDR3: CASSPGPQETQYF

size: few
V: TRBV9
D: TRBD1
J: TRBJ1-2
DNA: TGTGCCAGCAGCGTAGGGGACAGGGTTCTCTCTGGCTACACCTTC
CDR3: CASSVGDRVLSGYTF

size: NA
V: TRBV30
D: NA
J: TRBJ2-1
DNA: TGTGCCTGGAGTGTACTTCCGACTGACTATATGTTCTTC
CDR3: CAWSVLPTDYMFF

size: NA
V: TRBV19
D: NA
J: TRBJ1-5
DNA: TGTGCCAGTAGTCTCCGGAGCGGCAATCAGCCCCAGCATTTT
CDR3: CASSLRSGNQPQHF

size: NA
V: TRBV5-6
D: TRBD2
J: TRBJ2-7
DNA: TGTGCCAGCAGCGACCTGACTAGCGGGCTAGCTTACGAGCAGTACTTC
CDR3: CASSDLTSGLAYEQYF

size: NA
V: TRBV10-2
D: NA
J: TRBJ2-3
DNA: TGCGCCAGCAGTGACCCGGCGGGACTCTCAAGGAGCACAGATACGCAGTATTTT
CDR3: CASSDPAGLSRSTDTQYF

size: NA
V: TRBV6-5
D: TRBD1
J: TRBJ2-5
DNA: TGTGCCAGCAGTTCGCCGGGACAGGGGGCTGAGACCCAGTACTTC
CDR3: CASSSPGQGAETQYF

size: once
V: TRBV30
D: TRBD1
J: TRBJ2-7
DNA: TGTGCCTGGAGCCCCGGGACAGGGGCCCACGAGCAGTACTTC
CDR3: CAWSPGTGAHEQYF

size: NA
V: TRBV28
D: TRBD2
J: TRBJ2-1
DNA: TGTGCCAGCCGGGGGGTGTCCTACAATGAGCAGTTCTTC
CDR3: CASRGVSYNEQFF

size: NA
V: TRBV7-3
D: TRBD1
J: TRBJ2-7
DNA: TGTGCCAGCAGCTTATTCGACAGGGGAACCGAGCAGTACTTC
CDR3: CASSLFDRGTEQYF

size: NA
V: TRBV28
D: TRBD2
J: TRBJ2-1
DNA: TGTGCCAGCAGTTTAATGAGTCTAGCGGGGAGCTACAATGAGCAGTTCTTC
CDR3: CASSLMSLAGSYNEQFF

size: NA
V: TRBV5-1
D: NA
J: TRBJ1-1
DNA: TGCGCCAGCAGCTTGTCAGGAGAAGCTTTCTTT
CDR3: CASSLSGEAFF

size: once
V: TRBV19
D: NA
J: TRBJ1-5
DNA: TGTGCCAGTGGCAGGGGCGAATGGAATCAGCCCCAGCATTTT
CDR3: CASGRGEWNQPQHF

size: NA
V: TRBV30
D: NA
J: TRBJ2-6
DNA: TGTGCCTGGAGGAGGAACTCTGGGGCCAACGTCCTGACTTTC
CDR3: CAWRRNSGANVLTF

size: NA
V: TRBV6-5
D: TRBD2
J: TRBJ2-1
DNA: TGTGCCAGCAGACGGACTAGCGGGGGGTACAATGAGCAGTTCTTC
CDR3: CASRRTSGGYNEQFF

size: NA
V: TRBV6-6
D: TRBD1
J: TRBJ1-2
DNA: TGTGCCAGCCAGGGACAGTCTTACCTCTATGGCTACACCTTC
CDR3: CASQGQSYLYGYTF

size: NA
V: TRBV2
D: TRBD2
J: TRBJ2-5
DNA: TGTGCCAGCTTGCTAGCGGGAGTGGGGACCCAGTACTTC
CDR3: CASLLAGVGTQYF

size: NA
V: TRBV30
D: TRBD2
J: TRBJ2-7
DNA: TGTGCCTGGGCGGGACTAGCGGGAGACGAGCAGTACTTC
CDR3: CAWAGLAGDEQYF

size: NA
V: TRBV15
D: NA
J: TRBJ2-3
DNA: TGTGCCACCAGCAGAGATCTTACGCAGTATTTT
CDR3: CATSRDLTQYF

size: NA
V: TRBV4-2
D: TRBD1
J: TRBJ1-1
DNA: TGTGCCAGCAGCCAAGATCTGGACAGGATGAACACTGAAGCTTTCTTT
CDR3: CASSQDLDRMNTEAFF

size: NA
V: TRBV9
D: NA
J: TRBJ2-1
DNA: TGTGCCAGCAGCGTAGCACCGGACAATGAGCAGTTCTTC
CDR3: CASSVAPDNEQFF

size: NA
V: TRBV30
D: TRBD2
J: TRBJ2-5
DNA: TGTGCCTGGAGTACAAGCGGGGGGAGGTGGGAGACCCAGTACTTC
CDR3: CAWSTSGGRWETQYF

size: NA
V: TRBV9
D: NA
J: TRBJ1-5
DNA: TGTGCCAGCAGCGAAGGAGATTCCCTAAATCAGCCCCAGCATTTT
CDR3: CASSEGDSLNQPQHF

size: once
V: TRBV2
D: NA
J: TRBJ1-5
DNA: TGTGCCAGCAGTGTTAGGGGTCTAGGGAGCAATCAGCCCCAGCATTTT
CDR3: CASSVRGLGSNQPQHF

size: NA
V: TRBV11-2
D: TRBD2
J: TRBJ2-1
DNA: TGTGCCAGCAGCTTAACGGTAGCGGGAGGAGTCAATGAGCAGTTCTTC
CDR3: CASSLTVAGGVNEQFF

size: once
V: TRBV2
D: NA
J: TRBJ2-7
DNA: TGTGCCAGCAGCCGGGACTACGAGCAGTACTTC
CDR3: CASSRDYEQYF

size: NA
V: TRBV6-1
D: TRBD2
J: TRBJ2-3
DNA: TGTGCCAGCAGTGAAGAGCGGGGGAGCACAGATACGCAGTATTTT
CDR3: CASSEERGSTDTQYF

size: NA
V: TRBV5-1
D: TRBD1
J: TRBJ1-6
DNA: TGCGCCAGCAGCCCGGATGCAGGGGGCCTTAATTCACCCCTCCACTTT
CDR3: CASSPDAGGLNSPLHF

size: NA
V: TRBV30
D: NA
J: TRBJ1-1
DNA: TGTGCCTGTCCAGGTATGAACACTGAAGCTTTCTTT
CDR3: CACPGMNTEAFF

size: NA
V: TRBV30
D: TRBD1
J: TRBJ1-4
DNA: TGTGCCTGGAGTCCCCCGGGACAGGGGCGGGAAAAACTGTTTTTT
CDR3: CAWSPPGQGREKLFF

size: once
V: TRBV30
D: NA
J: TRBJ2-7
DNA: TGTGCCTGGAGTGTACTTTCCTACGAGCAGTACTTC
CDR3: CAWSVLSYEQYF

size: NA
V: TRBV4-3
D: NA
J: TRBJ1-1
DNA: TGCGCCAGCAGCCAGGATTGGACAGTAGTGACTGAAGCTTTCTTT
CDR3: CASSQDWTVVTEAFF